The 25 T cell receptor beta chains in this list originate from one sample, sequenced in a study of control samples from healthy donors and cancer patients. Profiled with immunoSEQ multiplex PCR; TCRdb holds only in-frame clones, not every one. The data show more than 100,000 clones, more than 85% seen once. Sequencing was done on a sample of blood. All receptors derive from a man younger than 30 in good health.

The genes are TRBV11-1 and TRBJ1-1; 10 nucleotides line up with TRBD1. The germline V gene encodes CDR1 SGHAT and CDR2 FQDESV (reference sequence). Trimming cost V 5 bases and J 2 bases; bases outside gene matches: 8. The CDR3 is 16 amino acids. The CDR3 nucleotides read TGTGCCAGCAGCCTTACGACAGGGGGCCATAACACTGAAGCTTTCTTT. This gives the protein CASSLTTGGHNTEAFF.

This sequence joins TRBV18 and TRBJ2-5, with TRBD2 matching 12 bases. V shed 0 bases and J 5 bases; nucleotides not matched to a gene: 1. Germline CDR1 and CDR2: KGHSH and LQKENI. CDR3 length: 15 amino acids. The CDR3 sequence is CASSPPTSGGETQYF. The CDR3 DNA is TGTGCCAGCTCACCACCGACTAGCGGGGGTGAGACCCAGTACTTC.

The chain carries TRBV6-5 and TRBJ1-6; D gene ambiguous. CDR3 length: 13 residues. The V gene's germline CDR1 is MNHEY and CDR2 SVGAGI. The germline V and J ends were trimmed by 4 bases and 10 bases, with 11 bases remaining between them. CDR3 amino acids: CASSSPPASPLHF. In DNA, the CDR3 is TGTGCCAGCAGTTCCCCCCCTGCGTCACCCCTCCACTTT.

The rearrangement uses TRBV4-1 and TRBJ2-1; D not resolved. The germline V gene encodes CDR1 MGHRA and CDR2 YSYEKL. The CDR3 spans 14 residues. Trimming took off 0 bases at V and 2 bases at J, with 5 bases between the two ends. The CDR3 sequence is CASSQETTYNEQFF. The CDR3 nucleotides read TGCGCCAGCAGCCAAGAAACAACCTACAATGAGCAGTTCTTC.

J is TRBJ1-6 and V is TRBV5-6, with a possible D match to TRBD1 (6 bases). CDR1 is SGHDT, CDR2 YYEEEE, per germline. The CDR3 consists of 17 residues. V lost 0 bases, J lost 0 bases, and 10 bases lay in between. The CDR3 is CASSLGGLSSYNSPLHF. CDR3 nucleotides: TGTGCCAGCAGCTTGGGGGGGCTGAGCTCCTATAATTCACCCCTCCACTTT.

This sequence joins TRBV9 and TRBJ2-1; D is tentatively TRBD1 or TRBD2 (5 bases each). CDR3 size: 14 residues. The germline V gene encodes CDR1 SGDLS and CDR2 YYNGEE. Trimming removed 0 bases at V and 8 bases at J, with 12 bases between. CDR3 nucleotides: TGTGCCAGCAGCGTAGGGGCTAGAGGGGATGAGCAGTTCTTC. Translation gives CASSVGARGDEQFF.

This rearrangement joins TRBV21-1 to TRBJ1-1. TRBV21-1 is given as a pseudogene. The CDR3 covers 16 residues. The CDR3 loop is CASSKPEGGVDTEAFF. The CDR3 DNA reads TGTGCCAGCAGCAAGCCCGAGGGGGGAGTGGACACTGAAGCTTTCTTT.

V usage is TRBV4-1 and J usage is TRBJ1-1; D remains ambiguous. The ends were cut back, 0 bases at V and 0 bases at J, with 14 bases in the middle. This CDR3 comprises 17 residues. Per germline, CDR1 MGHRA and CDR2 YSYEKL. CDR3 sequence reads: CASSQDKGAGMNTEAFF. The DNA of the CDR3 is TGCGCCAGCAGCCAAGATAAGGGTGCGGGAATGAACACTGAAGCTTTCTTT.

This chain uses TRBV6-5 with TRBJ2-1, with 8 bases identical to TRBD1. Germline CDR1 is MNHEY and CDR2 is SVGAGI. The J segment lost 2 bases and the V segment lost 6 bases, leaving 3 bases of the junction unmatched. The CDR3 length is 14 residues. The CDR3 nucleotides read TGTGCCAGCAGGGACAGGGTCCCCTACAATGAGCAGTTCTTC. Its translation is CASRDRVPYNEQFF.

This clone was observed once. This chain uses TRBV5-6 with TRBJ2-6; 12 bases agree with TRBD1. Germline V gene data show CDR1 as SGHDT and CDR2 as YYEEEE. The CDR3 is made up of 18 amino acids. J lost 1 base, V lost 7 bases, and 9 bases had no gene match. The CDR3: CASGIRGQGASGANVLTF. The CDR3 DNA follows: TGTGCCAGCGGGATAAGGGGACAGGGGGCGTCTGGGGCCAACGTCCTGACTTTC. Full variable domain (rest looked up from reference TRBV5-6 and TRBJ2-6): DAGVTQSPTHLIKTRGQQVTLRCSPKSGHDTVSWYQQALGQGPQFIFQYYEEEERQRGNFPDRFSGHQFPNYSSELNVNALLLGDSALYLCASGIRGQGASGANVLTFGAGSRLTVL.

The chain joins TRBV15 to TRBJ1-3; 7 nucleotides align to TRBD1. This CDR3 is built from 13 residues. Looked up from germline, CDR1 is LNHNV and CDR2 is YYDKDF (reference sequence). The trim removed 6 bases at V and 2 bases at J, leaving 1 base unmatched. CDR3 DNA sequence: TGTGCCACCAGTACAGGGGCTGGAAACACCATATATTTT. Residues: CATSTGAGNTIYF.

The chain is built from TRBV7-3 and TRBJ2-6; 7 bases align to TRBD2. The germline CDR1 and CDR2 sequences are SGHTA and FQGTGA. The CDR3 has 19 residues. V shed 5 bases, J shed 2 bases, and the junction held 15 bases outside the gene matches. Written as DNA, the CDR3 is TGTGCCAGCAGCCCAACCGGGGGGAAGCCTACTGCTGGGGCCAACGTCCTGACTTTC. Protein sequence: CASSPTGGKPTAGANVLTF.

The V and J genes are TRBV7-9 and TRBJ2-7, with unresolved D. Germline CDR1 is SEHNR and CDR2 is FQNEAQ (reference sequence). The CDR3 is 12 amino acids. The V gene lost 1 base and the J gene lost 5 bases, with 6 bases spanning the gap. The CDR3 nucleotides are TGTGCCAGCAGCTTAGTGGTCCACGAGCAGTACTTC. It codes for CASSLVVHEQYF.

The rearrangement uses TRBV19 and TRBJ1-1, with 8 bases identical to TRBD1. CDR3 length equals 16 residues. Germline values: CDR1 LNHDA, CDR2 SQIVND (reference sequence). After removal of 5 bases from V and 4 bases from J, the junction contained 12 bases not matched to a gene. CDR3 coding DNA: TGTGCCAGTAGTCCCCTCTTTTGGGGGACAGGCACTGAAGCTTTCTTT. Residues: CASSPLFWGTGTEAFF.

This clone came up once. V gene TRBV5-1 combines with J gene TRBJ2-3; possibly TRBD2 for D (6 bases). V was shortened by 0 bases and J by 8 bases, with 13 bases between the two germline ends. This CDR3 spans 14 amino acids. In germline, CDR1 is SGHRS, CDR2 YFSETQ. CDR3: CASSLDSSGGTQYF. The CDR3 region has the DNA TGCGCCAGCAGCTTGGACTCCTCCGGGGGTACGCAGTATTTT.

V usage is TRBV7-9 and J usage is TRBJ2-1, with a tentative D call TRBD1 (5 bases). The CDR3 spans 16 residues. The V gene's germline CDR1 is SEHNR and CDR2 FQNEAQ (reference sequence). Trimming stripped 4 bases from V and 4 bases from J, with 17 bases between. The CDR3 DNA reads TGTGCCAGCAGCTCACAGGTACCTTCGAGATACAATGAGCAGTTCTTC. Translating gives CASSSQVPSRYNEQFF.

The chain is built from TRBV2 and TRBJ1-6, with D uncertain. V lost 2 bases, J lost 9 bases, and 14 bases lay in between. CDR3 size: 15 residues. The germline CDR1 and CDR2 sequences are SNHLY and FYNNEI. CDR3 residues: CASSERTPRFSPLHF. CDR3 sequence (DNA): TGTGCCAGCAGTGAACGGACCCCGAGGTTTTCACCCCTCCACTTT. The full variable domain, with the rest looked up from reference TRBV2 and TRBJ1-6, is EPEVTQTPSHQVTQMGQEVILRCVPISNHLYFYWYRQILGQKVEFLVSFYNNEISEKSEIFDDQFSVERPDGSNFTLKIRSTKLEDSAMYFCASSERTPRFSPLHFGNGTRLTVT.

The V and J genes are TRBV6-5 and TRBJ1-3, with TRBD1 matching 7 bases. V lost 4 bases to trimming and J lost 1 base; unmatched junction nucleotides: 7. CDR1 and CDR2 (germline): MNHEY, SVGAGI. This CDR3 comprises 16 residues. For the CDR3, the DNA is TGTGCCAGCAGTTTAAGACAGGGACCATCTGGAAACACCATATATTTT. Amino acid sequence: CASSLRQGPSGNTIYF.

The J gene is TRBJ2-5, the V gene TRBV19, with D hard to call. Germline V CDR1 and CDR2: LNHDA, SQIVND (reference sequence). Trimming left V 1 base short and J 2 bases short, with 8 bases between. CDR3 length: 14 residues. The CDR3 DNA reads TGTGCCAGTAGTATAGTTTACAGTCAAGAGACCCAGTACTTC. Its translation is CASSIVYSQETQYF.

The V and J genes are TRBV15 and TRBJ2-7, with D possibly being TRBD1 or TRBD2 (5 bases each). Trimming stripped 5 bases from V and 4 bases from J, with 12 bases between. The CDR3 length is 13 residues. Germline CDR1 and CDR2: LNHNV and YYDKDF (reference sequence). The CDR3 coding sequence is TGTGCCACCAGCGAAAAGTGGGGGTACGAGCAGTACTTC. This translates into CATSEKWGYEQYF.

This chain connects TRBV5-1 to TRBJ1-3; tentative D call: TRBD1 (5 bases). V gave up 0 bases and J gave up 1 base, with 8 bases separating them. This CDR3 spans 15 amino acids. The V gene's germline CDR1 is SGHRS and CDR2 YFSETQ. The CDR3 DNA is TGCGCCAGCAGCTTGGTCCCAGGGTCTGGAAACACCATATATTTT. Amino acids: CASSLVPGSGNTIYF.

This sequence joins TRBV5-4 and TRBJ2-3; D unresolved. Deletions cut 0 bases from V and 6 bases from J, with 17 bases between. This CDR3 comprises 16 residues. The germline gives CDR1 SGHNT, CDR2 YYREEE (reference sequence). The DNA for the CDR3 is TGTGCCAGCAGCTTGGCCGCCCAACCACCCAGGGATACGCAGTATTTT. Amino acid sequence: CASSLAAQPPRDTQYF.

This clone was counted between two and nine times. The chain has TRBV29-1 and TRBJ2-3, with 12 bases that match TRBD1. CDR1 and CDR2 (germline): SQVTM, ANQGSEA. The junction had 12 bases not matched to a gene; V was cut back by 7 bases and J by 7 bases. The CDR3 is made up of 15 amino acids. The CDR3 protein is CSAAGTGGAGNTQYF. The CDR3 DNA sequence: TGCAGCGCCGCCGGGACAGGGGGCGCCGGAAATACGCAGTATTTT.

The chain uses TRBV19 and TRBJ1-2; 7 bases match TRBD1. CDR1 is LNHDA and CDR2 is SQIVND in the germline V gene (reference sequence). The CDR3 has 15 residues. Losses at the gene ends were 7 bases for V and 7 bases for J; bases not matched to a gene: 15. Written as DNA, the CDR3 is TGTGCCAGTACCCCCCAGGGCAGGGGGACCTTTGGCTACACCTTC. It codes for CASTPQGRGTFGYTF.

This sequence joins TRBV5-1 and TRBJ2-7, with TRBD2 matching over 14 bases. Germline V gene lookup returns CDR1 SGHRS and CDR2 YFSETQ. CDR3 length: 16 residues. The V segment lost 4 bases and the J segment 5 bases; nucleotides outside the gene matches: 8. CDR3 sequence (DNA): TGCGCCAGCAGCGCTGGGACTAGCGGGGGCCTCCACGAGCAGTACTTC. This encodes CASSAGTSGGLHEQYF.